The 4 T cell receptor beta chains below were found in one sample sequenced in a study of cytomegalovirus exposure and HLA in healthy donors. Amplification used 60 Vbeta primers and 13 Jbeta primers. Profiling relied on immunoSEQ multiplex PCR, and the TCRdb table lists in-frame clones only, not all of them. This sample's table has more than 95,000 clones. Material: PBMCs. The receptors were gathered from a man aged 35 to 55 in good health and CMV-seronegative.

The chain joins TRBV7-2 to TRBJ1-2, with 8 bases aligning to TRBD1. Germline CDR1 is SGHTA and CDR2 is FQGNSA. V gave up 9 bases and J gave up 4 bases; unmatched junction bases: 10. CDR3 length: 14 residues. CDR3 coding DNA: TGTGCCAGTACTAGTGACAGGGGTACCTATGGCTACACCTTC. This translates into CASTSDRGTYGYTF.

The V and J genes are TRBV5-5 and TRBJ2-7; 11 bases match TRBD1. CDR3 length equals 16 residues. Per germline, CDR1 SGHKS and CDR2 YYEKEE (reference sequence). J was trimmed by 3 bases and V by 0 bases; bases with no gene match: 5. The CDR3 reads CASSLEWGQGGYEQYF. Written as DNA, the CDR3 is TGTGCCAGCAGCTTGGAATGGGGACAGGGGGGCTACGAGCAGTACTTC.

J is TRBJ2-1 and V is TRBV30; the match to TRBD2 covers 12 bases. The V segment lost 2 bases and the J segment 4 bases; nucleotides outside the gene matches: 3. Germline CDR1 GTSNPN, CDR2 SVGIG (reference sequence). This CDR3 has 15 amino acids. The CDR3 reads CAWSLAGGGYNEQFF. Here the CDR3 DNA reads TGTGCCTGGAGTCTAGCGGGAGGGGGTTACAATGAGCAGTTCTTC.

The J gene is TRBJ1-4, the V gene TRBV2; the match to TRBD1 covers 10 bases. This CDR3 spans 15 amino acids. Per the germline V gene, CDR1 is SNHLY and CDR2 is FYNNEI. Trimming cost V 6 bases and J 3 bases; bases outside gene matches: 4. CDR3 residues: CASSRTGGANEKLFF. As DNA, the CDR3 is TGTGCCAGCAGCCGGACAGGGGGGGCTAATGAAAAACTGTTTTTT.